The clone carrying this T cell receptor beta chain was observed a few times. These data are taken from a study of T-cell reconstitution after alpha-beta-depleted transplantation in children. TCRbeta library preparation incorporated unique molecular identifiers. MiXCR was run by TCRdb on the PCR reads, yielding one entry per CDR3 protein. Of hundreds of thousands of distinct CDR3 sequences listed, around 16% are singletons. From germline, CDR1 is SGHTA and CDR2 FQGNSA. V lost 1 base to trimming and J lost 0 bases, with 9 bases between them. This CDR3 spans 16 amino acids. Here the sequenced sample was PBMCs from the stem cell graft donor, taken from the stem cell graft. The chain combines TRBV7-2 with TRBJ2-2; no reliable D call. The origin of this receptor is a human donor who donated a stem cell graft to a child with acute myeloid leukemia. CDR3 bases: TGTGCCAGCAGCTTAGTACAGATCGCGAACACCGGGGAGCTGTTTTTT. Amino acids: CASSLVQIANTGELFF.